The source of this T cell receptor (beta chain) is a study of blood T cell repertoires in COVID-19. Some clones are missing from TCRdb's copy, which holds only in-frame ones; the method was immunoSEQ multiplex PCR. The sample contains hundreds of thousands of clones, about 87% of which appear only once. CDR1 is MNHEY, CDR2 SVGAGI, per germline. The CDR3 loop spans 14 amino acids. The V and J ends lost 7 bases and 0 bases respectively, with 12 bases between them. This receptor was identified in a woman between 25 and 40 years old with COVID-19, enrolled during active disease. The sequenced sample was peripheral blood. This chain joins TRBV6-5 and TRBJ1-1; no firm D call. CDR3 sequence reads: CASKAGLLNTEAFF. The CDR3 DNA sequence: TGTGCCAGCAAAGCAGGACTGTTGAACACTGAAGCTTTCTTT.